This T cell receptor beta chain came from a study of blood T cells in healthy people across ages. Combining a sample-barcoded 5' primer with a J-beta primer mix, a second PCR ran for roughly 7 to 11 cycles. In TCRdb, the 5' RACE reads were re-called with MiXCR into one record per CDR3 protein. In the table there are roughly 1,500,000 distinct CDR3 sequences, about 43% of which are singletons. The CDR3 length is 18 residues. V lost 1 base, J lost 5 bases, and 23 bases lay in between. Per germline, CDR1 SGHVS and CDR2 FNYEAQ. The sample was blood. The chain links TRBV7-6 to TRBJ1-2; a possible D gene is TRBD1 (6 bases). The receptor comes from a woman between 18 and 29 years old in good health. The CDR3 sequence: CASSLVRRGLYPRYGYTF. CDR3 nucleotide sequence: TGTGCCAGCAGCTTAGTACGCAGGGGCCTTTATCCTCGGTATGGCTACACCTTC.